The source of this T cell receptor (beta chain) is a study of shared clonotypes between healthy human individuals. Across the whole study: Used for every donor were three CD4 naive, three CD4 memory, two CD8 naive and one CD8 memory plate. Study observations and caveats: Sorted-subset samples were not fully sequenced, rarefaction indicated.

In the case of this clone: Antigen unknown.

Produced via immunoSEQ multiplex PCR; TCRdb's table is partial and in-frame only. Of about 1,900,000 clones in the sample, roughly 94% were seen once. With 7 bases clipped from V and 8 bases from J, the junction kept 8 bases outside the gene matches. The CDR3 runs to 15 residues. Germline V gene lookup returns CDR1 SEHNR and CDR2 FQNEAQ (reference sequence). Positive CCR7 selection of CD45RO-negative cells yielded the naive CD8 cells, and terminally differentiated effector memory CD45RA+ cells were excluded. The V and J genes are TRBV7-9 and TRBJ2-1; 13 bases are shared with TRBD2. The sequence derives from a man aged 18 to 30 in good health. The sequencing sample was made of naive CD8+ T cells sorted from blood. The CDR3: CASTGLAGALDEQFF. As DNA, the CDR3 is TGTGCCAGCACCGGACTAGCGGGAGCTTTGGATGAGCAGTTCTTC.